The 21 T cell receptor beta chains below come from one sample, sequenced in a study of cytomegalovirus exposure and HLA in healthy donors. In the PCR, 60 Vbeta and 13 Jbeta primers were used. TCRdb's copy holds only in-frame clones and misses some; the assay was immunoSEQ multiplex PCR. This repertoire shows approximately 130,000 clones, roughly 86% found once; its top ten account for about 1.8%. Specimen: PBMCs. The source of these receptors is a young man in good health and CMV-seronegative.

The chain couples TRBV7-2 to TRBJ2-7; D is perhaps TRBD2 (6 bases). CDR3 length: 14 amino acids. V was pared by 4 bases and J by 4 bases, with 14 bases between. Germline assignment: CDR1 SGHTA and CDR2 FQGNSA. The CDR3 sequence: CASSWGTPVYEQYF. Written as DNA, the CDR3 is TGTGCCAGCAGCTGGGGGACTCCTGTGTACGAGCAGTACTTC.

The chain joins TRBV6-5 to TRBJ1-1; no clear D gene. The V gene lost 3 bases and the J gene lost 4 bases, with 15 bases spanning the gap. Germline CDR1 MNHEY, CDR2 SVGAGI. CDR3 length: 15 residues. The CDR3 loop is CASSYSGRGSTEAFF. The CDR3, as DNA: TGTGCCAGCAGTTATAGTGGCCGAGGGAGCACTGAAGCTTTCTTT.

CDR3 amino acids: CASRPEAFSGNTIYF. DNA of the CDR3: TGTGCCAGCAGACCGGAGGCCTTCTCGGGAAACACCATATATTTT. This sequence joins TRBV6-1 and TRBJ1-3; D remains ambiguous. The germline CDR1 and CDR2 sequences are MNHNS and SASEGT. The V end lost 6 bases, the J end lost 4 bases, and 16 bases lay between the germline ends. This CDR3 is built from 15 residues.

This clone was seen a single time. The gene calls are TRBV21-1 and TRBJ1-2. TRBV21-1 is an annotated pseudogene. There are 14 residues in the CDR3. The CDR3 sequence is CASSKGRGSYGYTF. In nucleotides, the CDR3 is TGTGCCAGCAGCAAAGGGAGGGGATCCTATGGCTACACCTTC.

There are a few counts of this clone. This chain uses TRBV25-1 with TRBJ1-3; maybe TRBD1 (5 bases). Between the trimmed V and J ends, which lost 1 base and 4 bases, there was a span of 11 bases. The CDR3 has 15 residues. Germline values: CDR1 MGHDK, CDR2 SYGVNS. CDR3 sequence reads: CASSEWAGRGNTIYF. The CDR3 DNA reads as TGTGCCAGCAGTGAATGGGCAGGGCGAGGAAACACCATATATTTT.

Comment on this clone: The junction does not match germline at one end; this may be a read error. Written as DNA, the CDR3 is TGTTCCAGCAGCTTACCTAACGGGACAGGGGGCTTGGCCACTGAAGCTTTCTTT. Protein: CSSSLPNGTGGLATEAFF. J is TRBJ1-1 and V is TRBV7-9; TRBD1 matches 12 bases. CDR1 and CDR2 (germline): SEHNR, FQNEAQ (reference sequence). CDR3 length: 18 residues.

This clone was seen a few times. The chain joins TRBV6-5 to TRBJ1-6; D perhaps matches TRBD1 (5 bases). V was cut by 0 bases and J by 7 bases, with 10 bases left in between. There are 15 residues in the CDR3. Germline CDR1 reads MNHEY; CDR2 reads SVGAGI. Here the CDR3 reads CASSYSEGTNSPLHF. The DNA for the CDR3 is TGTGCCAGCAGTTACTCGGAGGGGACGAATTCACCCCTCCACTTT.

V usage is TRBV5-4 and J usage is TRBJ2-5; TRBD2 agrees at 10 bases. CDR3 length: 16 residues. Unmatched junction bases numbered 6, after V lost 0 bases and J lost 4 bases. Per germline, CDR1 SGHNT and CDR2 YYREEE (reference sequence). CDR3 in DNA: TGTGCCAGCAGCTTGGCCGCGACTAGCGGGTCAGAGACCCAGTACTTC. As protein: CASSLAATSGSETQYF.

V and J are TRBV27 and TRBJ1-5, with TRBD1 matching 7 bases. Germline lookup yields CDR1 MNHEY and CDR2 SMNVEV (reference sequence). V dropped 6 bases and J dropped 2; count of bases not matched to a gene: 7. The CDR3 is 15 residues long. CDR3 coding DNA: TGTGCCAGCAGATCCGGGACAGATGGCAATCAGCCCCAGCATTTT. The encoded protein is CASRSGTDGNQPQHF.

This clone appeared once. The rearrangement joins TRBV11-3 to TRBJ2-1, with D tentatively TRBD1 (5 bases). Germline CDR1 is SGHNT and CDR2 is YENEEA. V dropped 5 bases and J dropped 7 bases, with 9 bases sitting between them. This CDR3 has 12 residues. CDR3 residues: CASSSRQNEQFF. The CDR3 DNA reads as TGTGCCAGCAGCAGTCGACAGAATGAGCAGTTCTTC.

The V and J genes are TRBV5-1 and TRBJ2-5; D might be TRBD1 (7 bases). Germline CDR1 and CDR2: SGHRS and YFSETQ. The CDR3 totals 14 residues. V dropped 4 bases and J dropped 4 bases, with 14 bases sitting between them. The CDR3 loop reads CASSTRQGGETQYF. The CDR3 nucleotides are TGCGCCAGCAGCACAAGACAGGGAGGAGAGACCCAGTACTTC.

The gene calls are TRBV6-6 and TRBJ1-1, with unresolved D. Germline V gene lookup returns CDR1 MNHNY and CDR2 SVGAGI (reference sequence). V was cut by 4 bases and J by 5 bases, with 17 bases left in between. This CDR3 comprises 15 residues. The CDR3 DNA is TGTGCCAGCAGTTCCGACTACTCAGCGGGGACTGAAGCTTTCTTT. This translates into CASSSDYSAGTEAFF.

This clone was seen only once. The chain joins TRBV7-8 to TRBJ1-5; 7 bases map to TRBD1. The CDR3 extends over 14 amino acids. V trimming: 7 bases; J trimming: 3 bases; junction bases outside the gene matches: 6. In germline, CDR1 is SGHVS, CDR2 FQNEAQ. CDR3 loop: CASTQGVANQPQHF. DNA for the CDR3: TGTGCCAGCACCCAGGGGGTTGCCAATCAGCCCCAGCATTTT. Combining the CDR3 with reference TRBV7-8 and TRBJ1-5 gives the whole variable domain GAGVSQSPRYKVAKRGQDVALRCDPISGHVSLFWYQQALGQGPEFLTYFQNEAQLDKSGLPSDRFFAERPEGSVSTLKIQRTQQEDSAVYLCASTQGVANQPQHFGDGTRLSIL.

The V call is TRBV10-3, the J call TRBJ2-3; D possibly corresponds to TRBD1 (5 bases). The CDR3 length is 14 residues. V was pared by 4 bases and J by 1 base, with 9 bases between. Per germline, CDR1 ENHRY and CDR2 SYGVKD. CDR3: CAISAGLGTDTQYF. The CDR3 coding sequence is TGTGCCATCAGTGCAGGGTTGGGCACAGATACGCAGTATTTT.

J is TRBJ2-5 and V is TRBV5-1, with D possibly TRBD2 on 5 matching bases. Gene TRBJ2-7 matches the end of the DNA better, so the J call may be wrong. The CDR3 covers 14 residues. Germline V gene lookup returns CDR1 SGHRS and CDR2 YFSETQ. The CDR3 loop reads CASSPRTGSYEQYF. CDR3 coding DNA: TGCGCCAGCAGCCCCCGGACTGGCTCCTACGAGCAGTACTTC.

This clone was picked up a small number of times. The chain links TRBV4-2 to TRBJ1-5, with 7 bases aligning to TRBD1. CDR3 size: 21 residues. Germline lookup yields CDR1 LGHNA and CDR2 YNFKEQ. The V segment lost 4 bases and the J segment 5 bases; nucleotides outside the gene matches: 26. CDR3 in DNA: TGTGCCAGCAGCCGGGGGGTATACAGGGGAAGTCTGGTGGGGGTTGATCAGCCCCAGCATTTT. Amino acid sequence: CASSRGVYRGSLVGVDQPQHF.

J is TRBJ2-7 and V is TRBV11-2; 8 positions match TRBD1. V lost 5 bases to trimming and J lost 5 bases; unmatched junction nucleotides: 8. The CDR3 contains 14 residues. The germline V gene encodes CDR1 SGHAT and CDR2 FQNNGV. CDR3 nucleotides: TGTGCCAGCAGCCCGCGGACAGGGTCGAACGAGCAGTACTTC. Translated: CASSPRTGSNEQYF. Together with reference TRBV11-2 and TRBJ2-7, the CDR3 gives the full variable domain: EAGVAQSPRYKIIEKRQSVAFWCNPISGHATLYWYQQILGQGPKLLIQFQNNGVVDDSQLPKDRFSAERLKGVDSTLKIQPAKLEDSAVYLCASSPRTGSNEQYFGPGTRLTVT.

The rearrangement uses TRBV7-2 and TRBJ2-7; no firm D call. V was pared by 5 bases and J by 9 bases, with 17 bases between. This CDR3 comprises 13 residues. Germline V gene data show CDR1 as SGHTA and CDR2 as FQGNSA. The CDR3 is CASSPPGQDRQYF. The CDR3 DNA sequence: TGTGCCAGCAGCCCTCCTGGGCAGGATCGGCAGTACTTC.

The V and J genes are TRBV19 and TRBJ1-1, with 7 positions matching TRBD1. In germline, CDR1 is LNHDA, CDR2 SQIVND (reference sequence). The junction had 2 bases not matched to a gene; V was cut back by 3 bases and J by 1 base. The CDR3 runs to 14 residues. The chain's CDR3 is CASSMQGGNTEAFF. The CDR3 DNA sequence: TGTGCCAGTAGTATGCAGGGGGGGAACACTGAAGCTTTCTTT.

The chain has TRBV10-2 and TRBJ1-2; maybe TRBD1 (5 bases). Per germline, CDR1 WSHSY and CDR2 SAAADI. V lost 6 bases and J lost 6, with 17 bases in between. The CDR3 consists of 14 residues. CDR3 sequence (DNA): TGCGCCAGCAGGGGGGAGGCGGTCGGTGATGGCTACACCTTC. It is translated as CASRGEAVGDGYTF.

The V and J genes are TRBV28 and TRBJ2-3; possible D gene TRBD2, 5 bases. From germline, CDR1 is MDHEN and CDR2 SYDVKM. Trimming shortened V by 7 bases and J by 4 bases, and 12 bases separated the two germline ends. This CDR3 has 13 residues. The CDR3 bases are TGTGCCAGCACCCGGGCCGGGGCAGATACGCAGTATTTT. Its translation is CASTRAGADTQYF.